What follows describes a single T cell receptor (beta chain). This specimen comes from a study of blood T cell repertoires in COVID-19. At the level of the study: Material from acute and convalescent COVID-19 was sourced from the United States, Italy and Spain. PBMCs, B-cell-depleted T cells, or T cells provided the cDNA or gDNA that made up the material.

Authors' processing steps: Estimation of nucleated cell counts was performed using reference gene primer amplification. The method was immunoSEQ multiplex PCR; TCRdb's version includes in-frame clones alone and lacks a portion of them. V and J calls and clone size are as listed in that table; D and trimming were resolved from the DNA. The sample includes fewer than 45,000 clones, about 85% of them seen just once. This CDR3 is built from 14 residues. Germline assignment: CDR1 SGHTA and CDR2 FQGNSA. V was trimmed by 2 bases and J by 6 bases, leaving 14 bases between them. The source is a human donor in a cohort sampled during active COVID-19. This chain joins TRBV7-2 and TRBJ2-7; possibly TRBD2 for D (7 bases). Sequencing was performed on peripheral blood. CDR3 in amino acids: CASSLRGGRVEQYF. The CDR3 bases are TGTGCCAGCAGCTTACGAGGGGGGAGGGTCGAGCAGTACTTC.